The rows below give T cell receptor beta chains drawn from one sample of a study of cytomegalovirus exposure and HLA in healthy donors. Only in-frame clones appear in the TCRdb table, and some are missing; sequencing was by immunoSEQ multiplex PCR. The table has fewer than 200,000 clones, 65% to 85% seen once. The specimen was PBMCs. The receptors were gathered from a female donor in good health and CMV-seronegative. Both conserved end residues are part of each CDR3. D genes are given only for firm matches. Not all rows give a size; the values are once, few, many and, for expanded clones, a class.

v_gene	d_gene	j_gene	abundance	CDR3aa	CDR3nt
TRBV6-1	NA	TRBJ1-2	NA	CASRLNGHNYGYTF	TGTGCCAGCAGGCTCAATGGACATAACTATGGCTACACCTTC
TRBV6-5	NA	TRBJ2-2	few	CATCGSNTGELFF	TGTGCCACCTGTGGTAGCAACACCGGGGAGCTGTTTTTT
TRBV5-1	NA	TRBJ2-3	NA	CASSFLGYSSDTQYF	TGCGCCAGCAGCTTTCTCGGTTATAGTTCAGATACGCAGTATTTT
TRBV6-1	TRBD1	TRBJ1-4	NA	CATRRDRGYEKLFF	TGTGCCACCCGACGGGACAGGGGGTACGAAAAACTGTTTTTT
TRBV6-1	TRBD2	TRBJ2-7	many	CASSEDPGGTYEQYF	TGTGCCAGCAGTGAAGATCCGGGGGGGACCTACGAGCAGTACTTC
TRBV15	NA	TRBJ2-1	NA	CATSRDRWGEQFF	TGTGCCACCAGCAGAGATCGTTGGGGCGAGCAGTTCTTC
TRBV5-8	TRBD1	TRBJ2-5	NA	CASSLAGTGVGETQYF	TGTGCCAGCAGCTTGGCCGGGACAGGGGTAGGGGAGACCCAGTACTTC
TRBV9	NA	TRBJ2-3	few	CASSVEGSGGQYF	TGTGCCAGCAGCGTAGAGGGTTCCGGGGGGCAGTATTTT
TRBV4-2	NA	TRBJ2-1	NA	CASSQDAAGGSYNEQFF	TGTGCCAGCAGCCAAGATGCCGCTGGCGGCTCCTACAATGAGCAGTTCTTC
TRBV7-3	TRBD2	TRBJ2-2	once	CASSFSGGFANTGELFF	TGTGCCAGCAGCTTCTCGGGAGGGTTTGCGAACACCGGGGAGCTGTTTTTT
TRBV28	NA	TRBJ2-7	NA	CASSSLDSSYEQYF	TGTGCCAGCAGTTCCTTAGACTCCTCCTACGAGCAGTACTTC
TRBV7-2	NA	TRBJ1-1	once	CASSSWGYMNTEAFF	TGTGCCAGCAGCTCCTGGGGCTACATGAACACTGAAGCTTTCTTT
TRBV4-1	TRBD1	TRBJ2-7	NA	CASSQNRGLGEQYF	TGCGCCAGCAGCCAGAACAGGGGGCTCGGCGAGCAGTACTTC
TRBV7-3	NA	TRBJ2-6	NA	CASSLTQVSGANVLTF	TGTGCCAGCAGCTTAACGCAGGTCTCTGGGGCCAACGTCCTGACTTTC
TRBV30	TRBD2	TRBJ2-5	NA	CAWTSGGPFQETQYF	TGTGCCTGGACTAGCGGGGGCCCTTTCCAAGAGACCCAGTACTTC
TRBV9	NA	TRBJ1-1	NA	CASSGRDKVFEAFF	TGTGCCAGCAGCGGCCGGGACAAGGTGTTTGAAGCTTTCTTT
TRBV5-1	NA	TRBJ2-1	NA	CASSFGQAYNEQFF	TGCGCCAGCAGCTTTGGGCAGGCATACAATGAGCAGTTCTTC
TRBV29-1	TRBD2	TRBJ2-1	NA	CSVEDPGWTSGKYNEQFF	TGCAGCGTTGAAGATCCTGGATGGACTAGCGGGAAGTACAATGAGCAGTTCTTC
TRBV11-3	TRBD1	TRBJ1-4	few	CASSLGQGAANEKLFF	TGTGCCAGCAGCTTGGGACAGGGGGCAGCTAATGAAAAACTGTTTTTT
TRBV19	NA	TRBJ2-7	NA	CASSREADSYEQYF	TGTGCCAGTAGTAGGGAGGCAGACTCCTACGAGCAGTACTTC
TRBV6-5	NA	TRBJ1-2	NA	CASTRGGFNYGYTF	TGTGCCAGCACTAGGGGGGGCTTTAACTATGGCTACACCTTC
TRBV10-3	TRBD2	TRBJ2-1	once	CAISDRLAGRSSYNEQFF	TGTGCCATCAGTGACCGACTAGCGGGAAGGAGCTCCTACAATGAGCAGTTCTTC
TRBV5-1	TRBD2	TRBJ2-3	NA	CASSSQGREGDTQYF	TGCGCCAGCAGCAGCCAGGGTCGGGAGGGGGATACGCAGTATTTT
TRBV13	NA	TRBJ2-7	NA	CASSATGEQYF	TGTGCCAGCAGCGCCACGGGAGAACAGTACTTC